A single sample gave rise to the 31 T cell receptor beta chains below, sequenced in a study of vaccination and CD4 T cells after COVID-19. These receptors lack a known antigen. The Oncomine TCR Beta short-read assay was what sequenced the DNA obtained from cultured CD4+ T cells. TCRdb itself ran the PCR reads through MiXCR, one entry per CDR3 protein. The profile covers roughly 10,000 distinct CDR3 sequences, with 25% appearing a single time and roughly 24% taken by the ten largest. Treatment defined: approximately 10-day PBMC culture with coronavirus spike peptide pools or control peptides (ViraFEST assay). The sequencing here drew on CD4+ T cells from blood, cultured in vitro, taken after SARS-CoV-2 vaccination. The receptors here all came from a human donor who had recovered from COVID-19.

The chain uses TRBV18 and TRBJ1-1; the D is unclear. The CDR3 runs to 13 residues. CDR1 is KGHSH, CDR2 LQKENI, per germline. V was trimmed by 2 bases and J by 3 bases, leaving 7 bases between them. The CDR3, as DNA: TGTGCCAGCTCACCATCGGGGTACACTGAAGCTTTCTTT. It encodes CASSPSGYTEAFF.

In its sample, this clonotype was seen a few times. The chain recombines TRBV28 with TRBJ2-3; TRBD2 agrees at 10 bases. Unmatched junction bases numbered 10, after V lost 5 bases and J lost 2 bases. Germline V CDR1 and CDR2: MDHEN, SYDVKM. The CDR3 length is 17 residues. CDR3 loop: CASSLAGVGLVTDTQYF. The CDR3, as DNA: TGTGCCAGCAGTCTAGCGGGGGTAGGTTTAGTCACAGATACGCAGTATTTT.

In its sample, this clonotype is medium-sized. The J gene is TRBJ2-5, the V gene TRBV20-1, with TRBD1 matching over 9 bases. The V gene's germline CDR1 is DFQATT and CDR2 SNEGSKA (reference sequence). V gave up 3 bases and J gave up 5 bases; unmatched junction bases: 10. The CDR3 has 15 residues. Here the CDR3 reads CSASPRRTGVETQYF. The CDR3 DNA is TGCAGTGCTAGCCCTCGGAGGACAGGGGTGGAGACCCAGTACTTC.

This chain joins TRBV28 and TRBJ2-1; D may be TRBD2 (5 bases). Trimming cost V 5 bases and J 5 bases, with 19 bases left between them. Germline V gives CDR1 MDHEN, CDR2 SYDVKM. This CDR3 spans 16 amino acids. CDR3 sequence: CASSRTGILPNNEQFF. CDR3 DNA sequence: TGTGCCAGCAGTCGAACCGGGATCCTTCCTAACAATGAGCAGTTCTTC.

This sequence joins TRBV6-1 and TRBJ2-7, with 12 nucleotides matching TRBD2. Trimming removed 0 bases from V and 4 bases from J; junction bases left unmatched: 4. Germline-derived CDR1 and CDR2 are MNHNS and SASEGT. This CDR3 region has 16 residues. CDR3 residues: CASSEAWTSGTYEQYF. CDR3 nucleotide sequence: TGTGCCAGCAGTGAAGCTTGGACTAGCGGGACTTACGAGCAGTACTTC.

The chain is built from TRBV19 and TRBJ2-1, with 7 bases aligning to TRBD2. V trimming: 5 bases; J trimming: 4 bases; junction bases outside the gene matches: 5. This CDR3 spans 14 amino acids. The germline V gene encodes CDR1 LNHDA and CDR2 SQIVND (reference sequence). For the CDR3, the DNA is TGTGCCAGTAGTGTCGGACTAGAGTACAATGAGCAGTTCTTC. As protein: CASSVGLEYNEQFF.

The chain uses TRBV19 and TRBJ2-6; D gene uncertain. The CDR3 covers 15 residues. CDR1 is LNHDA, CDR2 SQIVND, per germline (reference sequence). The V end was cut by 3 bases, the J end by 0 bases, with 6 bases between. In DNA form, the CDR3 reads TGTGCCAGTAGTATGGATAGCTCTGGGGCCAACGTCCTGACTTTC. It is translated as CASSMDSSGANVLTF.

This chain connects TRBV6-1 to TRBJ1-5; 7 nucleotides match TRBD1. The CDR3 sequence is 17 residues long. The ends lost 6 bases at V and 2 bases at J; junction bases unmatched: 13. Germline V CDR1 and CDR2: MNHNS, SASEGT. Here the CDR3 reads CASRASTGAYRNQPQHF. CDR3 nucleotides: TGTGCCAGCAGAGCCAGCACAGGGGCCTATCGCAATCAGCCCCAGCATTTT.

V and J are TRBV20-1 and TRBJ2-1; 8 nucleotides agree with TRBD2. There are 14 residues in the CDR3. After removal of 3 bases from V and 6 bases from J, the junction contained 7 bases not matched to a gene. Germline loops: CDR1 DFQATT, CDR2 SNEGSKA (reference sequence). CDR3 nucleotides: TGCAGTGCTAGTTCCGGGACTAGAATCAATGAGCAGTTCTTC. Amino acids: CSASSGTRINEQFF.

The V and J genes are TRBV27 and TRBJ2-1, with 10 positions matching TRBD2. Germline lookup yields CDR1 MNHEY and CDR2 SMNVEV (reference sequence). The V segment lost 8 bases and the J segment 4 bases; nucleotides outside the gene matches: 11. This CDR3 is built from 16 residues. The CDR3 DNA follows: TGTGCCAGCCGAATTCGCGGGACTAGCGTTTACAATGAGCAGTTCTTC. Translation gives CASRIRGTSVYNEQFF.

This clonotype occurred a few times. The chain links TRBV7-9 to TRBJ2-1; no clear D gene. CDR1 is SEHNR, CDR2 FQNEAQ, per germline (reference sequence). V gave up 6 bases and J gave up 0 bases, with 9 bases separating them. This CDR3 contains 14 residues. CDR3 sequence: CASRSSSSYNEQFF. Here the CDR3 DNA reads TGTGCCAGCAGGTCATCGAGCTCCTACAATGAGCAGTTCTTC.

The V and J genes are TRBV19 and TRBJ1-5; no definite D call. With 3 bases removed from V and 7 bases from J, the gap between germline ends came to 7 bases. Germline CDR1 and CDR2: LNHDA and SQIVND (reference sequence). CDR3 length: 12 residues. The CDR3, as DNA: TGTGCCAGTAGTATGCGGGAACAGCCCCAGCATTTT. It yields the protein CASSMREQPQHF.

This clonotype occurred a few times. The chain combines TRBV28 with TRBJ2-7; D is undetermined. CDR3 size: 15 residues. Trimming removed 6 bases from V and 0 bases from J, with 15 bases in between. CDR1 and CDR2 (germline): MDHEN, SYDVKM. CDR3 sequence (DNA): TGTGCCAGCAGACCAAGCATAAGAAGCTCCTACGAGCAGTACTTC. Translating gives CASRPSIRSSYEQYF.

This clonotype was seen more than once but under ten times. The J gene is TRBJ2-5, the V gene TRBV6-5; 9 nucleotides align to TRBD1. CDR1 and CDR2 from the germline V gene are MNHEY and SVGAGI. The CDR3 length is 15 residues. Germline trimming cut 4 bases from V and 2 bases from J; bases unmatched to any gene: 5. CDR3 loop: CASSLDGTGQETQYF. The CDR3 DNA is TGTGCCAGCAGTTTAGACGGGACAGGGCAAGAGACCCAGTACTTC.

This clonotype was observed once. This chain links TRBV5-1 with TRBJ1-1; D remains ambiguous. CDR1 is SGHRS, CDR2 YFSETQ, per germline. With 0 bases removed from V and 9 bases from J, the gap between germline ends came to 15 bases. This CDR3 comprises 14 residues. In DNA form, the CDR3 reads TGCGCCAGCAGCTTGGCCACGGGTTCGCCTCAAGCTTTCTTT. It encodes CASSLATGSPQAFF.

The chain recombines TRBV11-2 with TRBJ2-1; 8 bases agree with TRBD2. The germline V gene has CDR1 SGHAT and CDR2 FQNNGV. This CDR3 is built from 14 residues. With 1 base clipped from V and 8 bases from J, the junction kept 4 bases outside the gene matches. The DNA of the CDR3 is TGTGCCAGCAGCTTAGGACTAGCGAGCGATGAGCAGTTCTTC. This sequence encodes CASSLGLASDEQFF.

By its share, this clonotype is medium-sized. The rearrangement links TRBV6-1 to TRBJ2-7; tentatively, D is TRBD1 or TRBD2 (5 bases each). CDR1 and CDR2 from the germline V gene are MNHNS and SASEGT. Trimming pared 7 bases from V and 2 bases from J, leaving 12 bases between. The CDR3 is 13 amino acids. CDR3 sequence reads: CASTSGRTYEQYF. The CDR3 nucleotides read TGTGCCAGCACCTCAGGGAGAACCTACGAGCAGTACTTC.

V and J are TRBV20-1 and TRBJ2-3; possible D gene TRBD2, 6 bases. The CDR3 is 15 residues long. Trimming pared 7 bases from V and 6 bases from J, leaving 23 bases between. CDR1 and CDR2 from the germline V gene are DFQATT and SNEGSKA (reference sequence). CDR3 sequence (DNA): TGCAGTGTTCAGGAAAGCAGGACTACCGCCGATACGCAGTATTTT. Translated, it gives CSVQESRTTADTQYF.

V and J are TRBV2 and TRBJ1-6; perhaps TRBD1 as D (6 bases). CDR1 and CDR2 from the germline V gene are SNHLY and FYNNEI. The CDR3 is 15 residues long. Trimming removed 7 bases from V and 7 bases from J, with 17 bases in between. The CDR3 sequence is CASTPGAGSNSPLHF. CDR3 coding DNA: TGTGCCAGCACTCCAGGGGCAGGGAGCAATTCACCCCTCCACTTT.

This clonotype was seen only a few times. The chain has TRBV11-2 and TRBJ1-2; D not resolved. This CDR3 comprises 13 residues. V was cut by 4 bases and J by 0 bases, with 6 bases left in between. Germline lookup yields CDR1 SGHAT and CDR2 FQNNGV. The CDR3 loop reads CASSYTPNYGYTF. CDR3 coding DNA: TGTGCCAGCAGCTACACTCCTAACTATGGCTACACCTTC.

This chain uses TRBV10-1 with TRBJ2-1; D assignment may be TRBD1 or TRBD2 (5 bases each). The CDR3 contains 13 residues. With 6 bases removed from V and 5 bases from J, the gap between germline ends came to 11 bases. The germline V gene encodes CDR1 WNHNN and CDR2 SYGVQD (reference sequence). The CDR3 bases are TGCGCCAGCAGCACCGGGGCCCACAATGAGCAGTTCTTC. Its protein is CASSTGAHNEQFF.

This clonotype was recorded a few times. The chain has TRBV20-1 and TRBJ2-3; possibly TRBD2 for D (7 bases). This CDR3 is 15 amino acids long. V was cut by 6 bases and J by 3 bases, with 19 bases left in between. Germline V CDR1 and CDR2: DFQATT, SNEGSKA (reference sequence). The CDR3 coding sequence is TGCAGTGCCGGGGAGGGGGAGCGGGGAACAGATACGCAGTATTTT. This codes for CSAGEGERGTDTQYF.

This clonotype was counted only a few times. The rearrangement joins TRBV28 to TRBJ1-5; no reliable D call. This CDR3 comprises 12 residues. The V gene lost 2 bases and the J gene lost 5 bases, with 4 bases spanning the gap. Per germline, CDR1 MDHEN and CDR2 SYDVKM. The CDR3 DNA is TGTGCCAGCAGTTTAGCGGATCAGCCCCAGCATTTT. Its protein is CASSLADQPQHF.

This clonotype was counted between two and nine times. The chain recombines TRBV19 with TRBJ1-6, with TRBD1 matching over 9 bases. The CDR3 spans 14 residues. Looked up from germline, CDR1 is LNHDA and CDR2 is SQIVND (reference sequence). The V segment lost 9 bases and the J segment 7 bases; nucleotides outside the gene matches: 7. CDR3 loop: CASGLQGANSPLHF. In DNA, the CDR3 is TGTGCCAGCGGACTACAGGGGGCGAATTCACCCCTCCACTTT.

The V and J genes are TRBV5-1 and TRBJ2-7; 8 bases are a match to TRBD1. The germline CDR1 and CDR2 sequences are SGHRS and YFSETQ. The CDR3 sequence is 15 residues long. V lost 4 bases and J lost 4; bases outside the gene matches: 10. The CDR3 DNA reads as TGCGCCAGCAGCAGTAACACAGGGGGTAAATACGAGCAGTACTTC. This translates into CASSSNTGGKYEQYF.

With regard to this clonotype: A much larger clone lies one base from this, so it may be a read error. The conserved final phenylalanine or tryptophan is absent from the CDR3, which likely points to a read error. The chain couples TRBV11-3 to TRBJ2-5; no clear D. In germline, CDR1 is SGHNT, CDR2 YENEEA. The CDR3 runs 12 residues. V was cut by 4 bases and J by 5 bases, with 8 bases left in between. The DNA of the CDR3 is TGTGCCAGCAGCTCCGGAGCGGAGACCCAGTACTAC. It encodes CASSSGAETQYY.

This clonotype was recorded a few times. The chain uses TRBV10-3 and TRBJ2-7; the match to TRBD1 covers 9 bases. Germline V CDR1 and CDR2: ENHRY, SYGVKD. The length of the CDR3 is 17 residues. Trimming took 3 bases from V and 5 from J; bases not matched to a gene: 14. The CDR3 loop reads CAISETGGDMQRHEQYF. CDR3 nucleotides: TGTGCCATCAGTGAAACAGGGGGCGATATGCAGAGGCACGAGCAGTACTTC.

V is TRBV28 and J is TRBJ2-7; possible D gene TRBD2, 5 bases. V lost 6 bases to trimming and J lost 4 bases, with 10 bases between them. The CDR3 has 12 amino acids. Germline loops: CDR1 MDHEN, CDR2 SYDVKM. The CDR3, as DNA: TGTGCCAGCAGAGGAGGTTTTTACGAGCAGTACTTC. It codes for CASRGGFYEQYF.

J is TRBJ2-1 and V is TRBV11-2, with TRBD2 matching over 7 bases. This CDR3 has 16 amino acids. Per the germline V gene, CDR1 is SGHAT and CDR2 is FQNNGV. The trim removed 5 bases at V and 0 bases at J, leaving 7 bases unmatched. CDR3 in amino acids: CASSPRASGSYNEQFF. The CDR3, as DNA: TGTGCCAGCAGCCCCCGAGCTAGCGGCTCCTACAATGAGCAGTTCTTC.

The DNA for the CDR3 is TGTGCCACCAGTGTGGGGGGGGACACCGGGGAGCTGTTTTTT. This translates into CATSVGGDTGELFF. The V call is TRBV24-1, the J call TRBJ2-2, with TRBD2 matching over 7 bases. Germline V gene lookup returns CDR1 KGHDR and CDR2 SFDVKD. Trimming removed 5 bases from V and 3 bases from J; junction bases left unmatched: 2. The CDR3 length is 14 residues.

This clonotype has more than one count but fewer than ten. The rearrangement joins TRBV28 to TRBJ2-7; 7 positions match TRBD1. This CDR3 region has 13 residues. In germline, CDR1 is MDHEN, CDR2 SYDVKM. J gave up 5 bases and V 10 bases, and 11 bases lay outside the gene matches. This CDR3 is CAIERQGWDEQYF. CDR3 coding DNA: TGTGCCATAGAAAGACAGGGTTGGGACGAGCAGTACTTC.